Shown below are 17 T cell receptor beta chains from a single sample sequenced in a study of T cell clonality in common variable immunodeficiency. Findings and caveats of the study: In common variable immunodeficiency, TCR beta chains reportedly carried fewer deletions and N-nucleotide insertions.

Sequenced by immunoSEQ multiplex PCR; TCRdb stores in-frame clones only, minus some. The repertoire consists of some 28,000 clones, none detected only once. Antigen specificity for these receptors is unknown. The sample was peripheral blood mononuclear cells. The receptor source for this set is a human donor with common variable immunodeficiency.

This clone came up many times. The observed sequence ends 3 residues before the CDR3 terminus, with the missing tail filled in from the germline J gene. The chain couples TRBV5-1 to TRBJ2-5; D possibly corresponds to TRBD1 (6 bases). CDR1 and CDR2 (germline): SGHRS, YFSETQ. The CDR3 is 15 residues long. The V end lost 0 bases, the J end lost 4 bases, and 13 bases lay between the germline ends. Incomplete CDR3 DNA: TGCGCCAGCAGCTTGGCCTTACAGGGTGGAGAGACC. Its protein is CASSLALQGGET. The whole CDR3 protein reads CASSLALQGGETQYF.

This clone has at least ten counts. The CDR3 is cut off 3 residues early in the read; its end comes from the germline J gene. The V call is TRBV20-1, the J call TRBJ2-1; 7 bases line up with TRBD2. Looked up from germline, CDR1 is DFQATT and CDR2 is SNEGSKA (reference sequence). V was pared by 6 bases and J by 2 bases, with 13 bases of the junction left unmatched. The CDR3 is 16 amino acids. This CDR3 is CSAGVVGDYPYNEQFF. The CDR3 DNA, read in part, is TGCAGTGCAGGGGTTGTGGGGGACTACCCCTACAATGAG.

This clone has a count of ten or more. The observed sequence ends 3 residues before the CDR3 terminus, with the missing tail filled in from the germline J gene. The chain carries TRBV18 and TRBJ1-1; a possible D gene is TRBD1 (5 bases). This CDR3 is built from 16 residues. Trimming cost V 0 bases and J 6 bases, with 17 bases left between them. Germline V CDR1 and CDR2: KGHSH, LQKENI. This chain's CDR3 is CASSPPFRQFDPEAFF. CDR3 DNA (partial): TGTGCCAGCTCACCACCGTTCCGACAGTTCGACCCTGAA.

The table lists this clone with a few counts. The read falls 3 residues short of the CDR3 end, and the missing part is taken from the germline J gene. J is TRBJ2-2 and V is TRBV7-2; the D is unclear. Germline assignment: CDR1 SGHTA and CDR2 FQGNSA. The CDR3 consists of 12 residues. Trimming stripped 7 bases from V and 6 bases from J, with 9 bases between. The CDR3 protein is CASTSSPGELFF. The part of the CDR3 DNA that was read is TGTGCCAGCACCTCCTCTCCCGGGGAG.

This clone has only a few counts. CDR3 amino acids: CASSRTRTGDYNEQFF. Partial CDR3 DNA: TGTGCCAGCAGTCGAACCCGGACAGGGGACTACAATGAG. The J gene is TRBJ2-1, the V gene TRBV2, with 9 bases fitting TRBD1. The observed sequence ends 3 residues before the CDR3 terminus, with the missing tail filled in from the germline J gene. The CDR3 has 16 residues. Germline V gives CDR1 SNHLY, CDR2 FYNNEI. J was trimmed by 3 bases and V by 5 bases; bases with no gene match: 8.

Points on this clone: From the germline J gene comes the end of the CDR3, since the read stops 3 residues before it. This chain links TRBV6-2 or TRBV6-3 with TRBJ2-5, with a possible D match to TRBD2 (7 bases). Trimming pared 8 bases from V and 7 bases from J, leaving 23 bases between. The CDR3 is 15 amino acids. Germline V gene data show CDR1 as MNHEY and CDR2 as SVGEGT. The CDR3 loop reads CASGGRRGPLGTQYF. CDR3 DNA, as far as it was read: TGTGCCAGCGGGGGTAGGCGGGGGCCTCTGGGGACC.

This clone was seen many times. The read falls 3 residues short of the CDR3 end, and the missing part is taken from the germline J gene. This sequence joins TRBV6-2 or TRBV6-3 and TRBJ2-5; TRBD1 matches 7 bases. Germline V lookup: CDR1 MNHEY, CDR2 SVGEGT. CDR3 length equals 16 residues. With V trimmed by 0 bases and J by 3 bases, 7 bases remained unmatched. CDR3 sequence reads: CASSYSPPGQKETQYF. The covered CDR3 bases are TGTGCCAGCAGTTACTCGCCCCCGGGACAGAAAGAGACC.

This clone was observed many times. Sequencing ends 3 residues short of the CDR3 end; the germline J gene provides the rest. The chain recombines TRBV7-2 with TRBJ1-1, with D possibly being TRBD1 (6 bases). The CDR3 totals 13 residues. Germline V lookup: CDR1 SGHTA, CDR2 FQGNSA. This chain's CDR3 is CASIPGEDNKAFF. Partial CDR3 DNA: TGTGCCAGCATCCCAGGGGAAGACAATAAG.

In its sample, this clone was seen many times. The CDR3 extends 3 residues past the end of the read, so its final part is completed from the germline J gene. The chain links TRBV30 to TRBJ2-6; D might be TRBD2 (5 bases). Germline CDR1 is GTSNPN and CDR2 is SVGIG (reference sequence). CDR3 length: 15 amino acids. Trimming removed 0 bases at V and 3 bases at J, with 9 bases between. The DNA read from the CDR3 is TGTGCCTGGAGTGTGAGGGTAGATGGGGCCAACGTC. Translated, it gives CAWSVRVDGANV. The entire CDR3 is CAWSVRVDGANVLTF.

Points on this clone: One end of the junction does not line up with germline, which may come from a read error. The read stops 3 residues short of the end of the CDR3; the missing end is completed from the germline J gene. The J gene is TRBJ2-5, the V gene TRBV7-7; D uncertain. The CDR3 spans 14 residues. Germline loops: CDR1 SSHAT, CDR2 FNYEAQ (reference sequence). CDR3: CASSLVGRSETQYF. The CDR3 bases that were read are TGTGCTAGCAGCTTAGTGGGCAGGAGTGAGACC.

This clone has ten or more counts. The CDR3 end is not reached by the read, which stops 3 residues before it; the germline J gene fills it in. V gene TRBV29-1 combines with J gene TRBJ2-2; 7 bases line up with TRBD1. CDR1 and CDR2 from the germline V gene are SQVTM and ANQGSEA. The CDR3 covers 13 residues. The J segment lost 7 bases and the V segment lost 3 bases, leaving 5 bases of the junction unmatched. CDR3 residues: CSVERQGGGELFF. The covered CDR3 bases are TGCAGCGTTGAGCGACAGGGTGGCGGGGAG.

In this sample, this clone turned up many times. The read is 3 residues too short to cover the CDR3 end, so that end is filled in from the germline J gene. The chain employs TRBV20-1 and TRBJ2-3, with TRBD2 matching 9 bases. Looked up from germline, CDR1 is DFQATT and CDR2 is SNEGSKA (reference sequence). This CDR3 has 17 residues. V was clipped by 0 bases and J by 5 bases; unmatched bases: 12. The part of the CDR3 DNA that was read is TGCAGTGCTAGAGATCCCAGTGGGCGGGGGGGCCTAGATACG. Residues: CSARDPSGRGGLDT. The CDR3 as a whole reads CSARDPSGRGGLDTQYF.

Points on this clone: Sequencing ends 3 residues short of the CDR3 end; the germline J gene provides the rest. The V call is TRBV7-6, the J call TRBJ2-3; perhaps TRBD1 as D (5 bases). CDR3 length equals 14 residues. Per the germline V gene, CDR1 is SGHVS and CDR2 is FNYEAQ. V was clipped by 5 bases and J by 2 bases, with 11 bases between them. The CDR3 bases that were read are TGTGCCAGCAGCCCAGGGCTTTACACAGATACG. Residues: CASSPGLYTDT. In full, the CDR3 is CASSPGLYTDTQYF.

Many counts were recorded for this clone. Read sequence stops 3 residues before the CDR3 end, and the germline J gene provides the missing end. The chain has TRBV19 and TRBJ2-5; 9 bases align to TRBD2. The CDR3 loop spans 15 amino acids. Trimming removed 3 bases from V and 4 bases from J; junction bases left unmatched: 6. Germline loops: CDR1 LNHDA, CDR2 SQIVND (reference sequence). The sequenced CDR3 bases are TGTGCCAGTAGTATTGCGGGGGGGCCCCGAGAGACC. Translating gives CASSIAGGPRET. The full CDR3 sequence reads CASSIAGGPRETQYF.

The table lists this clone with a few counts. The read ends 3 residues early relative to the CDR3; the germline J gene fills the gap. The V call is TRBV19, the J call TRBJ2-4; 9 bases line up with TRBD1. The CDR3 is 16 residues long. J gave up 0 bases and V 6 bases, and 6 bases lay outside the gene matches. Per germline, CDR1 LNHDA and CDR2 SQIVND (reference sequence). The sequenced CDR3 bases are TGTGCCAGTAGGGAGACAGGGGGACTAGCCAAAAACATT. Protein: CASRETGGLAKNI. The complete CDR3 reads CASRETGGLAKNIQYF.

This clone is medium-sized within its sample. One end of the junction fails to match germline, which may point to a read error. The read terminates 3 residues before the CDR3 end, so the remaining end is supplied by the germline J gene. V gene TRBV29-1 combines with J gene TRBJ2-1, with a weak D call TRBD1 (6 bases). Germline assignment: CDR1 SQVTM and CDR2 ANQGSEA. CDR3 size: 14 residues. The CDR3 DNA, read in part, is TGCAGCGTTAAAGACAGGCTAACCTACAATGAG. Protein: CSVKDRLTYNE. The full CDR3 protein is CSVKDRLTYNEQFF.

This clone showed up just a few times. Sequencing ends 3 residues short of the CDR3 end; the germline J gene provides the rest. The rearrangement links TRBV7-2 to TRBJ2-5, with 8 bases identical to TRBD2. CDR1 is SGHTA and CDR2 is FQGNSA in the germline V gene. V lost 5 bases and J lost 2; bases outside the gene matches: 7. The CDR3 sequence is 15 residues long. The CDR3 DNA, read in part, is TGTGCCAGCAGCATGCTCGGGGGGGGGCAAGAGACC. It translates to CASSMLGGGQET. The CDR3 reads in full as CASSMLGGGQETQYF.